The T cell receptor (beta chain) described here comes from a study of blood T cell repertoires in COVID-19. Study overall: Researchers got acute and convalescent COVID-19 samples from the United States, Italy and Spain. The analysed material was cDNA or gDNA that came from T cells, B-cell-depleted T cells, or PBMCs.

Germline V gives CDR1 MNHNS, CDR2 SASEGT. After removal of 1 base from V and 3 bases from J, the junction contained 6 bases not matched to a gene. This CDR3 has 15 amino acids. Original processing methods: Estimation of nucleated cell counts was performed using reference gene primer amplification. Produced via immunoSEQ multiplex PCR; TCRdb's table is partial and in-frame only. Clonal size and the V and J genes are those of that table, whereas D and trimming came from the DNA. This sample has about 280,000 clones; 85% occur once, and the top ten carry approximately 12%. The specimen was peripheral blood. The receptor was derived from a human donor in a cohort sampled during active COVID-19. This chain links TRBV6-1 with TRBJ2-7; 7 bases align to TRBD2. CDR3 residues: CASSEGASGVYEQYF. The CDR3 nucleotides read TGTGCCAGCAGTGAAGGGGCTAGCGGCGTCTACGAGCAGTACTTC.